These 10 T cell receptor beta chains came from one sample sequenced in a study of blood T cells in healthy people across ages. Next came a second PCR, run for about 7 to 12 cycles, which used a sample-barcoded 5' primer along with a J-beta primer mix. TCRdb ran MiXCR on the 5' RACE reads and lists one entry per CDR3 protein. Of 700,000 to 900,000 distinct CDR3 sequences in the sample, about 26% are singletons; the top ten hold over 2.5%. The data also belong to a second study, concerning T cells of mothers and their children.

The source material was blood. The receptor set was obtained from a boy between 10 and 17 years old in good health.

Only a few counts were recorded for this clonotype. The chain joins TRBV20-1 to TRBJ2-1; 9 bases line up with TRBD1. The CDR3 is made up of 12 amino acids. V lost 6 bases to trimming and J lost 6 bases; unmatched junction nucleotides: 3. The germline V gene has CDR1 DFQATT and CDR2 SNEGSKA (reference sequence). In DNA form, the CDR3 reads TGCAGTGCCCGACAGGGGGGCAATGAGCAGTTCTTC. Its translation: CSARQGGNEQFF.

A few counts support this clonotype. The CDR3 DNA follows: TGTGCCAGCAGCCAACGGGGACTAGCGACCTCCTACGAGCAGTACTTC. This gives the protein CASSQRGLATSYEQYF. V is TRBV7-6 and J is TRBJ2-7; 10 positions agree with TRBD2. V gave up 5 bases and J gave up 0 bases; unmatched junction bases: 7. The CDR3 loop spans 16 amino acids. Germline CDR1 reads SGHVS; CDR2 reads FNYEAQ.

This clonotype showed up just a few times. This chain uses TRBV29-1 with TRBJ2-7; D tentatively reads TRBD1 or TRBD2 (5 bases each). Trimming cost V 6 bases and J 3 bases, with 12 bases left between them. The CDR3 has 12 amino acids. Germline loops: CDR1 SQVTM, CDR2 ANQGSEA. The CDR3 loop reads CSVGDDGYEQYF. For the CDR3, the DNA is TGCAGCGTGGGGGACGACGGCTACGAGCAGTACTTC.

This clonotype was recorded many times. The chain links TRBV12-3 or TRBV12-4 to TRBJ2-5; 7 bases fit TRBD1. The DNA end favors TRBJ2-1, so the J call may be wrong. This CDR3 region has 16 residues. The DNA of the CDR3 is TGTGCCAGCAGCCGAACTGGAGACGCAGGGGGCAATGAGCAGTTCTTC. This translates into CASSRTGDAGGNEQFF.

This clonotype was recorded many times. The chain employs TRBV5-1 and TRBJ1-1, with 7 bases aligning to TRBD1. The germline gives CDR1 SGHRS, CDR2 YFSETQ. The CDR3 loop spans 14 amino acids. V shed 3 bases and J 1 base; nucleotides not matched to a gene: 3. The CDR3 region is CASSSGTANTEAFF. The DNA for the CDR3 is TGCGCCAGCAGCTCCGGGACAGCGAACACTGAAGCTTTCTTT.

This clonotype was detected a few times. V gene TRBV6-1 combines with J gene TRBJ2-7; tentatively, D is TRBD2 (5 bases). Germline lookup yields CDR1 MNHNS and CDR2 SASEGT. Trimming removed 5 bases at V and 4 bases at J, with 24 bases between. This CDR3 region has 17 residues. CDR3 DNA sequence: TGTGCCAGCAGTCCCCCCCGCCGGGGTGGGTTGGATTACGAGCAGTACTTC. Translated: CASSPPRRGGLDYEQYF.

A note on this clonotype: The junction and the germline gene differ at one end; a read error may be behind it. The chain has TRBV10-2 and TRBJ2-5, with 14 bases aligning to TRBD2. In germline, CDR1 is WSHSY, CDR2 SAAADI. The CDR3 length is 15 residues. The CDR3 DNA follows: TGCGCCAGCAGCTCGACTAGCGGGGGGGAAGAGACCCGGTACTTC. It encodes CASSSTSGGEETRYF.

This rearrangement joins TRBV29-1 to TRBJ1-6; 8 bases are a match to TRBD1. V lost 7 bases and J lost 7; bases outside the gene matches: 9. This CDR3 region has 14 residues. The V gene's germline CDR1 is SQVTM and CDR2 ANQGSEA. CDR3 DNA: TGCAGCGCAACCTCGGGACAGGTGAATTCACCCCTCCACTTT. Its translation is CSATSGQVNSPLHF.

The chain combines TRBV7-9 with TRBJ1-5; a possible D gene is TRBD1 (5 bases). Between the trimmed V and J ends, which lost 0 bases and 3 bases, there was a span of 12 bases. Germline V CDR1 and CDR2: SEHNR, FQNEAQ (reference sequence). This CDR3 comprises 16 residues. The CDR3 loop is CASSLAGTGNNQPQHF. The DNA of the CDR3 is TGTGCCAGCAGCTTAGCGGGGACGGGTAACAATCAGCCCCAGCATTTT.

The chain recombines TRBV24-1 with TRBJ2-1, with 9 bases aligning to TRBD2. There are 15 residues in the CDR3. Germline V lookup: CDR1 KGHDR, CDR2 SFDVKD. V was pared by 1 base and J by 5 bases, with 2 bases of the junction left unmatched. The CDR3 bases are TGTGCCACCAGTGATTTTAGCGGGGGCAACAATGAGCAGTTCTTC. Amino acids: CATSDFSGGNNEQFF.